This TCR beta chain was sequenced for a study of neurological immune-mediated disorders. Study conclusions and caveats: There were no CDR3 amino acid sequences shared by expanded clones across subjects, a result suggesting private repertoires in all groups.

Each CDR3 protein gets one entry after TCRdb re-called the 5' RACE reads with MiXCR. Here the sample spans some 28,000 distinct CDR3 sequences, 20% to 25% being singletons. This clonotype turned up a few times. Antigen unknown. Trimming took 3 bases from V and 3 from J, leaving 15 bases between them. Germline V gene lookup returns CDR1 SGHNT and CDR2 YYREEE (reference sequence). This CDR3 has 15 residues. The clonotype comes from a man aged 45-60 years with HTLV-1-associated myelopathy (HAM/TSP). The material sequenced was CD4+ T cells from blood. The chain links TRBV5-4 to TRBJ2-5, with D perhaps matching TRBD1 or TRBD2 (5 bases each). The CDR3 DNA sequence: TGTGCCAGCAGCTCCGAACCGGGGCGAGAAGAGACCCAGTACTTC. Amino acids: CASSSEPGREETQYF.